A single T cell receptor (beta chain) is shown here with its context. TCRdb independently ran MiXCR on the RT-PCR reads; one entry per CDR3 protein. The profile shows about 40,000 distinct CDR3 sequences, more than 30% of them singletons. The CDR3 consists of 13 residues. Germline CDR1 is KGHSH and CDR2 is LQKENI. Trimming shortened V by 2 bases and J by 0 bases, and 4 bases separated the two germline ends. This entry belongs to a study of patients and donors after allogeneic stem cell transplantation. The receptor was derived from a human donor who was either an allogeneic HSCT recipient or a stem cell or donor lymphocyte infusion donor (not recorded which). It is not recorded whose cells these are; they may come from a transplant donor. Sequencing input: blood, either unsorted or a sorted T cell fraction (not recorded which). The rearrangement links TRBV18 to TRBJ1-1; D is undetermined. As DNA, the CDR3 is TGTGCCAGCTCACCATTCGTGAACACTGAAGCTTTCTTT. Its translation: CASSPFVNTEAFF.